A single sample is the source of the 30 T cell receptor beta chains below, sequenced in a study of Graves' ophthalmopathy and Graves' hyperthyroidism. The TCR beta CDR3 regions underwent amplification from RNA transcripts. Investigators did first-round RT-PCR with HTBI primers, then second-round multiplex PCR. TCRdb reprocessed the multiplex PCR reads with MiXCR, giving one entry per CDR3 protein. The data show 560,000 or so distinct CDR3 sequences, roughly 39% seen once. Material for sequencing was peripheral blood or thyroid tissue (not recorded which). These receptors all stem from an adult man with Graves' hyperthyroidism.

There are many counts of this clonotype. V gene TRBV4-2 combines with J gene TRBJ2-5; 9 nucleotides agree with TRBD2. CDR3 size: 15 residues. The J segment lost 1 base and the V segment lost 3 bases, leaving 3 bases of the junction unmatched. From germline, CDR1 is LGHNA and CDR2 YNFKEQ. The CDR3 nucleotides read TGTGCCAGCAGCCAGAGAGCGGGGGGCCAAGAGACCCAGTACTTC. Amino acid sequence: CASSQRAGGQETQYF.

This clonotype was seen more than once but under ten times. The gene calls are TRBV13 and TRBJ2-7; the match to TRBD2 covers 14 bases. Trimming cost V 5 bases and J 3 bases; bases outside gene matches: 6. Germline CDR1 reads PRHDT; CDR2 reads FYEKMQ (reference sequence). This CDR3 spans 16 amino acids. The CDR3 DNA is TGTGCCAGCAGCACGACTAGCGGGAGGGCCCTCTACGAGCAGTACTTC. It yields the protein CASSTTSGRALYEQYF.

The DNA of the CDR3 is TGCGCCAGCAGTGCCTATATGCTAGCGAGCACAGATACGCAGTATTTT. This codes for CASSAYMLASTDTQYF. V gene TRBV10-2 combines with J gene TRBJ2-3; D might be TRBD2 (6 bases). The CDR3 has 16 residues. Germline loops: CDR1 WSHSY, CDR2 SAAADI. V dropped 4 bases and J dropped 0 bases, with 14 bases sitting between them.

The chain couples TRBV7-3 to TRBJ2-7; 8 bases align to TRBD2. The CDR3 contains 12 residues. J gave up 9 bases and V 5 bases, and 6 bases lay outside the gene matches. The germline gives CDR1 SGHTA, CDR2 FQGTGA. The CDR3 region is CASSRTSQAQYF. The CDR3, as DNA: TGTGCCAGCAGCCGGACTAGCCAGGCGCAGTACTTC. Looking up the rest from reference TRBV7-3 and TRBJ2-7 gives the full variable domain: GAGVSQTPSNKVTEKGKYVELRCDPISGHTALYWYRQSLGQGPEFLIYFQGTGAADDSGLPNDRFFAVRPEGSVSTLKIQRTERGDSAVYLCASSRTSQAQYFGPGTRLTVT.

The CDR3 protein is CASSPGGGPSGANVLTF. Here the CDR3 DNA reads TGCGCCAGCTCCCCTGGAGGGGGCCCTTCTGGGGCCAACGTCCTGACTTTC. J is TRBJ2-6 and V is TRBV5-1, with a possible D match to TRBD1 (7 bases). Germline CDR1 and CDR2: SGHRS and YFSETQ. There are 17 residues in the CDR3. Between the trimmed V and J ends, which lost 7 bases and 1 base, there was a span of 18 bases.

This clonotype has a count of ten or more. The chain uses TRBV20-1 and TRBJ2-7, with TRBD2 identical over 11 bases. The CDR3 consists of 15 residues. Germline lookup yields CDR1 DFQATT and CDR2 SNEGSKA (reference sequence). V gave up 6 bases and J gave up 4 bases; unmatched junction bases: 11. DNA of the CDR3: TGCAGTGCAGGATTACGGACTAGCGGGTGTTACGAGCAGTACTTC. This translates into CSAGLRTSGCYEQYF.

This clonotype was detected many times. J is TRBJ1-1 and V is TRBV7-2; D is uncertain. V lost 4 bases and J 8 bases, leaving 5 bases between the germline ends. The CDR3 is 10 amino acids. CDR1 and CDR2 from the germline V gene are SGHTA and FQGNSA. CDR3 DNA sequence: TGTGCCAGCAGCTCGCTGGAAGCTTTCTTT. It is translated as CASSSLEAFF.

This clonotype was recorded many times. The J gene is TRBJ2-7, the V gene TRBV7-8; a weak D match, TRBD1 (5 bases). The CDR3 has 15 amino acids. V lost 1 base and J lost 3, with 13 bases in between. CDR1 and CDR2 from the germline V gene are SGHVS and FQNEAQ. CDR3 loop: CASSLGVQGSYEQYF. The CDR3 region has the DNA TGTGCCAGCAGCTTAGGTGTCCAGGGCAGCTACGAGCAGTACTTC.

Only one count was recorded for this clonotype. V is TRBV10-3 and J is TRBJ2-7; 14 bases match TRBD2. Germline V gene data show CDR1 as ENHRY and CDR2 as SYGVKD. CDR3 length equals 16 residues. V gave up 4 bases and J gave up 6 bases; unmatched junction bases: 8. Written as DNA, the CDR3 is TGTGCCATCAGTGCGGACGGGACTAGCGGGAGAGGCGAGCAGTACTTC. Its protein product is CAISADGTSGRGEQYF.

As for this clonotype: Its ends do not fully match the called genes, so a read error is possible. This chain uses TRBV7-9 with TRBJ1-2; a possible D gene is TRBD1 (5 bases). CDR3 length: 18 amino acids. Per germline, CDR1 SEHNR and CDR2 FQNEAQ (reference sequence). The CDR3 coding sequence is TGTGCCAGCAGTTCCTACGATTTGACAGAAATCTTGAAGTATGGCCACACCTTC. It is translated as CASSSYDLTEILKYGHTF.

This clonotype was recorded many times. This rearrangement joins TRBV19 to TRBJ1-6, with 7 bases lining up with TRBD1. The V gene end was trimmed by 6 bases and the J gene end by 5 bases; junction bases not matched to a gene: 4. From germline, CDR1 is LNHDA and CDR2 SQIVND (reference sequence). The CDR3 is 14 residues long. The CDR3, as DNA: TGTGCCAGTAGCTCCAGGGGGGATAATTCACCCCTCCACTTT. This encodes CASSSRGDNSPLHF.

This clonotype was seen a handful of times. This chain uses TRBV27 with TRBJ2-2, with 8 bases identical to TRBD2. CDR3 length equals 14 residues. The germline gives CDR1 MNHEY, CDR2 SMNVEV (reference sequence). V lost 4 bases, J lost 6 bases, and 4 bases stayed unmatched. CDR3 region: CASSSRTSPGELFF. The CDR3 bases are TGTGCCAGCAGTTCCCGGACTAGCCCCGGGGAGCTGTTTTTT.

CDR3 coding DNA: TGTGCCATCAGGCGGGGACCGAACACTGAAGCTTTCTTT. This translates into CAIRRGPNTEAFF. V usage is TRBV10-3 and J usage is TRBJ1-1; D may be TRBD1 (5 bases). Germline CDR1 reads ENHRY; CDR2 reads SYGVKD. There are 13 residues in the CDR3. Trimming shortened V by 6 bases and J by 1 base, and 9 bases separated the two germline ends.

This chain connects TRBV5-4 to TRBJ1-1, with D perhaps matching TRBD1 (5 bases). This CDR3 comprises 15 residues. Trimming cost V 0 bases and J 1 base, with 10 bases left between them. From germline, CDR1 is SGHNT and CDR2 YYREEE (reference sequence). The CDR3 bases are TGTGCCAGCAGCTTGGCCGGCGACAGGAACACTGAAGCTTTCTTT. It translates to CASSLAGDRNTEAFF.

This clonotype has only a few counts. V gene TRBV12-3 or TRBV12-4 combines with J gene TRBJ1-1, with D perhaps TRBD1 (5 bases). Trimming took 5 bases from V and 4 from J, leaving 14 bases between them. The CDR3 has 14 amino acids. CDR3 nucleotide sequence: TGTGCCAGCAGTCCCCCCCTCGGGGGCACTGAAGCTTTCTTT. Its protein product is CASSPPLGGTEAFF.

The chain has TRBV29-1 and TRBJ2-1; D possibly corresponds to TRBD1 (6 bases). The CDR3 contains 13 residues. Germline assignment: CDR1 SQVTM and CDR2 ANQGSEA. Trimming shortened V by 6 bases and J by 7 bases, and 16 bases separated the two germline ends. The CDR3: CSVQGVGVNEQFF. CDR3 in DNA: TGCAGCGTACAGGGTGTTGGGGTGAATGAGCAGTTCTTC.

V and J are TRBV28 and TRBJ2-5, with D perhaps matching TRBD2 (6 bases). CDR1 MDHEN and CDR2 SYDVKM come from the germline V gene. The V end lost 3 bases, the J end lost 7 bases, and 15 bases lay between the germline ends. The CDR3 spans 14 residues. The CDR3 loop is CASSFSGYSGTQYF. For the CDR3, the DNA is TGTGCCAGCAGTTTCTCCGGCTATAGCGGGACCCAGTACTTC.

This clonotype was recorded a few times. J is TRBJ2-5 and V is TRBV28; 8 nucleotides line up with TRBD1. The germline gives CDR1 MDHEN, CDR2 SYDVKM. This CDR3 is built from 15 residues. The V segment lost 6 bases and the J segment 5 bases; nucleotides outside the gene matches: 11. Written as DNA, the CDR3 is TGTGCCAGCAGAAAACCAGGGGGCAGAGTGGAGACCCAGTACTTC. It encodes CASRKPGGRVETQYF.

This chain joins TRBV14 and TRBJ1-2; 9 positions agree with TRBD1. The junction had 6 bases not matched to a gene; V was cut back by 4 bases and J by 3 bases. This CDR3 spans 15 amino acids. CDR1 and CDR2 from the germline V gene are SGHDN and FVKESK. The CDR3 region is CASSRRDRADYGYTF. The CDR3 bases are TGTGCCAGCAGCCGACGGGACAGGGCAGACTATGGCTACACCTTC.

Comments on this clonotype: A much larger clone differs by one base, so this may be a read error. No conserved phenylalanine or tryptophan is present at the end of the CDR3, so a read error is the likely explanation. The genes are TRBV5-1 and TRBJ1-3; no clear D. The V gene lost 0 bases and the J gene lost 2 bases, with 6 bases spanning the gap. The CDR3 loop spans 14 amino acids. Germline V gene lookup returns CDR1 SGHRS and CDR2 YFSETQ. CDR3 region: CASSLDGTGNTIYL. The CDR3 nucleotides are TGCGCCAGCAGCTTGGATGGGACTGGAAACACCATATATCTT.

Worth noting for this clonotype: Just one base apart from a much larger clone, this may be a read error. CDR3 protein: CAGSLRTPPNYGYTF. DNA of the CDR3: TGTGCCGGCAGTTTGAGGACACCCCCTAACTATGGCTACACCTTC. V usage is TRBV12-3 or TRBV12-4 and J usage is TRBJ1-2, with D maybe TRBD1 (5 bases). The CDR3 loop spans 15 amino acids.

This chain joins TRBV5-6 and TRBJ2-7; 8 nucleotides line up with TRBD2. Germline CDR1 and CDR2: SGHDT and YYEEEE. The V gene end was trimmed by 5 bases and the J gene end by 6 bases; junction bases not matched to a gene: 13. The length of the CDR3 is 15 residues. The CDR3 protein is CASSLTPSGGVEQYF. The CDR3 DNA reads as TGTGCCAGCAGTTTAACCCCCTCCGGGGGGGTCGAGCAGTACTTC.

Ten or more counts support this clonotype. The rearrangement links TRBV7-8 to TRBJ1-4; 9 nucleotides agree with TRBD1. The V gene's germline CDR1 is SGHVS and CDR2 FQNEAQ. The trim removed 1 base at V and 8 bases at J, leaving 5 bases unmatched. There are 15 residues in the CDR3. CDR3 in DNA: TGTGCCAGCAGCTTAGGGACAGGGGCGGGCGAAAAACTGTTTTTT. This translates into CASSLGTGAGEKLFF.

This clonotype was seen only a few times. Here the CDR3 DNA reads TGTGCCACGGGACTAGCGCAACACACAGATACGCAGTATTTT. Translating it yields CATGLAQHTDTQYF. This chain joins TRBV10-3 and TRBJ2-3; 10 positions agree with TRBD2. The J segment lost 2 bases and the V segment lost 10 bases, leaving 6 bases of the junction unmatched. The CDR3 runs to 14 residues. Germline-derived CDR1 and CDR2 are ENHRY and SYGVKD.

This chain links TRBV5-1 with TRBJ2-7, with unresolved D. The J call may be mistaken, given a closer DNA end match to TRBJ2-1. The CDR3 runs 12 residues. Per the germline V gene, CDR1 is SGHRS and CDR2 is YFSETQ. The CDR3 loop reads CASSRSNNEQFF. CDR3 DNA sequence: TGCGCCAGCAGCCGATCTAACAATGAGCAGTTCTTC.

The V and J genes are TRBV7-9 and TRBJ1-4; D call uncertain. CDR1 and CDR2 from the germline V gene are SEHNR and FQNEAQ (reference sequence). Trimming removed 2 bases at V and 5 bases at J, with 15 bases between. The CDR3 sequence is 16 residues long. The CDR3 DNA reads as TGTGCCAGCAGCTTAAAAGGAGTTACCACAAATGAAAAACTGTTTTTT. Translation: CASSLKGVTTNEKLFF.

This clonotype has only one observation. The chain employs TRBV2 and TRBJ2-1; 9 bases map to TRBD2. This CDR3 is 13 amino acids long. CDR1 is SNHLY, CDR2 FYNNEI, per germline. Trimming cost V 7 bases and J 10 bases; bases outside gene matches: 8. In DNA form, the CDR3 reads TGTGCCAGCAAGCGGCTAGCGGGAAGGGAGCAGTTCTTC. Protein: CASKRLAGREQFF.

The chain combines TRBV6-5 with TRBJ1-2; weak D call: TRBD1 (5 bases). The germline gives CDR1 MNHEY, CDR2 SVGAGI. V lost 4 bases, J lost 11 bases, and 11 bases lay in between. This CDR3 spans 11 amino acids. The CDR3 is CASSLGGRYTF. For the CDR3, the DNA is TGTGCCAGCAGTTTGGGGGGGAGGTACACCTTC.

As concerns this clonotype: An end of the junction does not agree with germline; a read error may underlie this. The chain joins TRBV10-3 to TRBJ1-4; D uncertain. The CDR3 is 12 amino acids. Germline V gives CDR1 ENHRY, CDR2 SYGVKD. The CDR3 spells CASSPRVEKLFF. The CDR3, as DNA: TGTGCCAGCAGTCCAAGGGTGGAGAAACTGTTTTTT.

The chain combines TRBV7-8 with TRBJ1-6, with D perhaps matching TRBD1 (5 bases). This CDR3 spans 14 amino acids. Trimming pared 5 bases from V and 9 bases from J, leaving 14 bases between. Germline lookup yields CDR1 SGHVS and CDR2 FQNEAQ. CDR3 protein: CASSQDWGGSPLHF. Here the CDR3 DNA reads TGTGCCAGCAGCCAAGATTGGGGGGGTTCACCCCTCCACTTT.